Described below is a single T cell receptor beta chain sequence and its context. Its antigen is unknown. The length of the CDR3 is 13 residues. Trimming pared 3 bases from V and 2 bases from J, leaving 8 bases between. CDR1 SGHRS and CDR2 YFSETQ come from the germline V gene. Uncontrolled infection, other autoimmune disease, pregnancy or lactation disqualified patients from enrolment. These data come from a study of T cells in Graves' hyperthyroidism and ophthalmopathy. Study-wide points: Most thyroid clonotypes expanded above 0.001 were also detected in blood.

Amplified regions were TCR beta CDR3 sequences from RNA transcripts. Initially, a first-round RT-PCR of the TCR CDR3 employed the HTBI primer set. TCRdb reanalysed the multiplex PCR reads using MiXCR and keeps one entry per CDR3 protein. The data show about 640,000 distinct CDR3 sequences, with roughly 20% seen just once and roughly 30% held by the top ten. This TCR came from a man in his thirties or forties with Graves' ophthalmopathy. Material: blood. The rearrangement uses TRBV5-1 and TRBJ1-1; the D is unclear. The CDR3 loop reads CASSSFDNTEAFF. CDR3 bases: TGCGCCAGCAGCTCGTTCGATAACACTGAAGCTTTCTTT.